The rows below give T cell receptor beta chains drawn from one sample of a study of vaccination and CD4 T cells after COVID-19. Each CDR3 protein is one row after TCRdb ran MiXCR on the PCR reads. The data show around 8,200 distinct CDR3 sequences, 50% seen once. The antigens of these receptors remain unknown. The sequenced sample was CD4+ T cells from blood, cultured in vitro. These receptors were collected from a human donor in good health. CDR3s include the opening cysteine and the closing phenylalanine or tryptophan. D genes are given only for firm matches. Where a row states a size, it is once, few, many or the class of an expanded clone; other rows omit it.

CDR3: CASSIVTGGGYTF
DNA: TGTGCCAGTAGTATAGTGACAGGGGGTGGCTACACCTTC
V: TRBV19
size: few
J: TRBJ1-2
D: TRBD1

CDR3: CASSLQGGGNTEAFF
DNA: TGTGCCAGCAGCTTACAAGGAGGGGGAAACACTGAAGCTTTCTTT
V: TRBV7-2
size: .
J: TRBJ1-1
D: .

CDR3: CSAFQGGNYVGYTF
DNA: TGCAGTGCTTTCCAGGGAGGGAACTATGTGGGCTACACCTTC
V: TRBV20-1
size: few
J: TRBJ1-2
D: .

CDR3: CASNRENQPQHF
DNA: TGTGCCAGCAACAGGGAAAATCAGCCCCAGCATTTT
V: TRBV6-2/TRBV6-3
size: .
J: TRBJ1-5
D: .

CDR3: CASSLGLAGGRGSYEQYF
DNA: TGTGCCAGCAGCTTAGGACTAGCGGGAGGTAGAGGCTCCTACGAGCAGTACTTC
V: TRBV7-8
size: .
J: TRBJ2-7
D: TRBD2

CDR3: CASSQGLGLVAETQYF
DNA: TGTGCCAGCAGTCAAGGCCTCGGACTAGTGGCGGAGACCCAGTACTTC
V: TRBV6-1
size: .
J: TRBJ2-5
D: TRBD2

CDR3: CASSQGGSGNSRVYEQYF
DNA: TGTGCCAGCAGCCAAGGGGGTAGCGGGAATTCTAGGGTATACGAGCAGTACTTC
V: TRBV5-4
size: .
J: TRBJ2-7
D: TRBD2

CDR3: CASSSEQGMNTEAFF
DNA: TGTGCCAGCAGTAGTGAACAGGGAATGAACACTGAAGCTTTCTTT
V: TRBV12-3/TRBV12-4
size: .
J: TRBJ1-1
D: .

CDR3: CASSGPAGGKLFF
DNA: TGTGCCAGCAGCGGCCCCGCGGGGGGAAAACTGTTTTTT
V: TRBV7-9
size: .
J: TRBJ1-4
D: .

CDR3: CASSQDMRGPNTEAFF
DNA: TGCGCCAGCAGCCAAGATATGAGGGGGCCGAACACTGAAGCTTTCTTT
V: TRBV4-3
size: .
J: TRBJ1-1
D: TRBD1

CDR3: CASSPGYSQPQHF
DNA: TGTGCCAGCAGCCCAGGGTACTCCCAGCCCCAGCATTTT
V: TRBV6-1
size: once
J: TRBJ1-5
D: .

CDR3: CASSSRVKAYGYTF
DNA: TGTGCCAGCAGCAGCAGGGTTAAGGCCTATGGCTACACCTTC
V: TRBV21-1
size: .
J: TRBJ1-2
D: .

CDR3: CSASLFAGGGADTQYF
DNA: TGCAGTGCTAGCCTGTTCGCGGGAGGGGGCGCAGATACGCAGTATTTT
V: TRBV20-1
size: .
J: TRBJ2-3
D: TRBD2

CDR3: CASSHEQASNQPQHF
DNA: TGTGCCAGCAGCCATGAACAGGCTAGCAATCAGCCCCAGCATTTT
V: TRBV4-2
size: .
J: TRBJ1-5
D: .

CDR3: CASSQGDRSLKFEAFF
DNA: TGCGCCAGCAGCCAAGGGGACAGGAGCCTCAAATTTGAAGCTTTCTTT
V: TRBV4-1
size: .
J: TRBJ1-1
D: TRBD1

CDR3: CASLGTRPAGELFF
DNA: TGTGCCAGCTTAGGGACTAGACCAGCCGGGGAGCTGTTTTTT
V: TRBV28
size: .
J: TRBJ2-2
D: TRBD2

CDR3: CSASSGADGYTF
DNA: TGCAGTGCTAGCTCGGGGGCAGATGGCTACACCTTC
V: TRBV20-1
size: few
J: TRBJ1-2
D: .

CDR3: CASSLGGGGSSYNEQFF
DNA: TGTGCCAGCAGCTTAGGAGGGGGCGGAAGCTCCTACAATGAGCAGTTCTTC
V: TRBV11-3
size: .
J: TRBJ2-1
D: TRBD1

CDR3: CASSESVGMSTDTQYF
DNA: TGTGCCAGCAGTGAATCTGTCGGCATGAGCACAGATACGCAGTATTTT
V: TRBV6-1
size: .
J: TRBJ2-3
D: .

CDR3: CASSRGQGDQETQYF
DNA: TGTGCCAGCAGCCGGGGACAGGGGGATCAAGAGACCCAGTACTTC
V: TRBV6-2/TRBV6-3
size: few
J: TRBJ2-5
D: TRBD1

CDR3: CASSQDRVGTEAFF
DNA: TGCGCCAGCAGCCAAGACAGGGTGGGCACTGAAGCTTTCTTT
V: TRBV4-1
size: .
J: TRBJ1-1
D: .

CDR3: CSASRDVMLNQPQHF
DNA: TGCAGTGCTAGTAGGGACGTAATGTTGAATCAGCCCCAGCATTTT
V: TRBV20-1
size: few
J: TRBJ1-5
D: .

CDR3: CASSDSRGQGLNQPQHF
DNA: TGTGCCAGCAGTGATTCTCGAGGACAGGGGCTGAATCAGCCCCAGCATTTT
V: TRBV25-1
size: few
J: TRBJ1-5
D: TRBD1

CDR3: CASGGHLNQPQHF
DNA: TGTGCCAGTGGTGGGCACCTTAATCAGCCCCAGCATTTT
V: TRBV7-2
size: .
J: TRBJ1-5
D: .

CDR3: CASINDREPNYGYTF
DNA: TGTGCCAGTATAAACGACAGAGAACCTAACTATGGCTACACCTTC
V: TRBV6-1
size: .
J: TRBJ1-2
D: .

CDR3: CASRRIWTDVTSTDTQYF
DNA: TGTGCCAGCAGGAGGATCTGGACGGACGTTACTAGCACAGATACGCAGTATTTT
V: TRBV2
size: .
J: TRBJ2-3
D: .

CDR3: CASRPLAGNTGELFF
DNA: TGTGCCAGCAGACCACTAGCGGGGAACACCGGGGAGCTGTTTTTT
V: TRBV6-2/TRBV6-3
size: .
J: TRBJ2-2
D: TRBD2

CDR3: CASTEDPNYGYTF
DNA: TGTGCCAGCACGGAGGATCCGAACTATGGCTACACCTTC
V: TRBV2
size: few
J: TRBJ1-2
D: .

CDR3: CATISYPGAEQETQYF
DNA: TGTGCCACCATCAGTTATCCAGGGGCAGAACAAGAGACCCAGTACTTC
V: TRBV6-1
size: .
J: TRBJ2-5
D: .

CDR3: CASSFRGRYEQFF
DNA: TGTGCCAGCAGCTTCCGCGGGAGATATGAGCAGTTCTTC
V: TRBV5-4
size: .
J: TRBJ2-1
D: TRBD2

CDR3: CASSKRQGITNYGYTF
DNA: TGCGCCAGCAGCAAACGACAGGGTATTACTAACTATGGCTACACCTTC
V: TRBV5-1
size: .
J: TRBJ1-2
D: TRBD1

CDR3: CASDPRGGAQYF
DNA: TGTGCCAGCGATCCTAGGGGGGGCGCGCAGTACTTC
V: TRBV6-1
size: .
J: TRBJ2-7
D: .